This is a list of T cell receptor beta chains from one sample in a study of identical twins. TCRdb reanalysed the 5' RACE reads using MiXCR and keeps one entry per CDR3 protein. The table records 1.5 million to 2 million distinct CDR3 sequences, about 31% of them present only once. The sequenced sample consisted of cord blood. These receptor sequences come from a newborn girl in good health. CDR3s include the opening cysteine and the closing phenylalanine or tryptophan.

J: TRBJ1-1; V: TRBV12-3/TRBV12-4; CDR3: CASSLATGRGTEAFF
J: TRBJ2-3; V: TRBV4-1; CDR3: CASSHRQGDTDTQYF
J: TRBJ2-1; V: TRBV20-1; CDR3: CSAGGGFSYNEQFF
J: TRBJ1-2; V: TRBV28; CDR3: CASNTDRAEGYTF
J: TRBJ2-3; V: TRBV29-1; CDR3: CSVEQRGSTDTQYF
J: TRBJ2-2; V: TRBV14; CDR3: CASSPALSLAGVGTGELFF
J: TRBJ2-7; V: TRBV5-5; CDR3: CASSLPTSEIIYEQYF
J: TRBJ1-4; V: TRBV6-5; CDR3: CASRANEKLFF
J: TRBJ1-2; V: TRBV7-2; CDR3: CASSPPPGHNYGYTF
J: TRBJ2-7; V: TRBV6-1; CDR3: CASCSVGQGYEQYF
J: TRBJ2-7; V: TRBV5-5; CDR3: CASSLRPGQGGGEQYF
J: TRBJ2-7; V: TRBV14; CDR3: CASSQDSPRGSEQYF
J: TRBJ1-2; V: TRBV11-1; CDR3: CASSFRPATANYGYTF
J: TRBJ2-3; V: TRBV24-1; CDR3: CATSDSVPSTDTQYF
J: TRBJ2-5; V: TRBV28; CDR3: CASSLWTGKETQYF
J: TRBJ1-1; V: TRBV4-1; CDR3: CASSQDQGAEAFF
J: TRBJ1-1; V: TRBV7-8; CDR3: CASSLGGWETEAFF
J: TRBJ2-5; V: TRBV19; CDR3: CASSIDGEAALQETQYF
J: TRBJ2-1; V: TRBV13; CDR3: CASSFGTASTIHEQFF
J: TRBJ1-2; V: TRBV12-3/TRBV12-4; CDR3: CASTRGASNYGYTF
J: TRBJ1-5; V: TRBV7-9; CDR3: CASSSGRLTNSNQPQHF
J: TRBJ2-7; V: TRBV4-2; CDR3: CASSQMTSGGPYEQYF
J: TRBJ1-2; V: TRBV24-1; CDR3: CATSDRGQPNYGYTF
J: TRBJ1-2; V: TRBV20-1; CDR3: CSASGTAGRSGYTF
J: TRBJ2-1; V: TRBV20-1; CDR3: CSASSLTSLSYNEQFF
J: TRBJ2-1; V: TRBV27; CDR3: CASSPDRGYVHNEQFF